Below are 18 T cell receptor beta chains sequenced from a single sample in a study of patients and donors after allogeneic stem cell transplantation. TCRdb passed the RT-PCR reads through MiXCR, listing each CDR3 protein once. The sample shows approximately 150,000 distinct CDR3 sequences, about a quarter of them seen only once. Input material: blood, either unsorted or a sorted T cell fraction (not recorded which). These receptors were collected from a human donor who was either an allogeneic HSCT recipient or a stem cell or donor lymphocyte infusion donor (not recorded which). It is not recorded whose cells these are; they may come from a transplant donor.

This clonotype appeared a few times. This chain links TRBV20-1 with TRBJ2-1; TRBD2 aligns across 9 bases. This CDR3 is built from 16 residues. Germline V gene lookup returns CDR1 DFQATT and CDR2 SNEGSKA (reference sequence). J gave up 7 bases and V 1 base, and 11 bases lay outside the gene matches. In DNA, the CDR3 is TGCAGTGCTAGAGTATCGGCTAGCGGGGTGGGGAATGAGCAGTTCTTC. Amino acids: CSARVSASGVGNEQFF.

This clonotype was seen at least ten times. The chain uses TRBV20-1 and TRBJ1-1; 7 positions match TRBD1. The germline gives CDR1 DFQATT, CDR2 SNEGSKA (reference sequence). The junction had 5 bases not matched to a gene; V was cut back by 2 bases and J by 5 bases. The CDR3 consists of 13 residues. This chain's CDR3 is CSARSYRGTEAFF. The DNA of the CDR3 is TGCAGTGCTAGATCCTACAGGGGTACTGAAGCTTTCTTT.

CDR3 amino acids: CASSYGQMNTEAFF. The CDR3 DNA is TGTGCCAGCAGTTACGGACAGATGAACACTGAAGCTTTCTTT. The J gene is TRBJ1-1, the V gene TRBV6-5; the D gene is possibly TRBD1 (6 bases). This CDR3 comprises 14 residues. The germline V gene has CDR1 MNHEY and CDR2 SVGAGI. The V end was cut by 2 bases, the J end by 0 bases, with 7 bases between.

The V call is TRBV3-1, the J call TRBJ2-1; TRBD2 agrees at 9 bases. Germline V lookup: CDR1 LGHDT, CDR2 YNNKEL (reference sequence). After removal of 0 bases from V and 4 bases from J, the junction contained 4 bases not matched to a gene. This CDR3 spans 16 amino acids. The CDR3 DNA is TGTGCCAGCAGCCAAGATGCGGGAGGGGGGTACAATGAGCAGTTCTTC. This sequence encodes CASSQDAGGGYNEQFF.

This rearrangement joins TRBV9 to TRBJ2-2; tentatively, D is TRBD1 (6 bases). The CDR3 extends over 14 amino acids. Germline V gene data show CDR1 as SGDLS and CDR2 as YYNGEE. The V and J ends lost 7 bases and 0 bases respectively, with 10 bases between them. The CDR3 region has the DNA TGTGCCAGCCAGTACAGGGCGAACACCGGGGAGCTGTTTTTT. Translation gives CASQYRANTGELFF. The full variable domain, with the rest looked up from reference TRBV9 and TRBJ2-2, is DSGVTQTPKHLITATGQRVTLRCSPRSGDLSVYWYQQSLDQGLQFLIQYYNGEERAKGNILERFSAQQFPDLHSELNLSSLELGDSALYFCASQYRANTGELFFGEGSRLTVL.

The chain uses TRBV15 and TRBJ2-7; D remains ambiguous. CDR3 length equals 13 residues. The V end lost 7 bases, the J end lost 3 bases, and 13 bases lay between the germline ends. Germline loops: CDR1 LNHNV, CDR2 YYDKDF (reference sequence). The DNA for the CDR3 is TGTGCCACCACCAACGGGCGGTTCTACGAGCAGTACTTC. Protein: CATTNGRFYEQYF.

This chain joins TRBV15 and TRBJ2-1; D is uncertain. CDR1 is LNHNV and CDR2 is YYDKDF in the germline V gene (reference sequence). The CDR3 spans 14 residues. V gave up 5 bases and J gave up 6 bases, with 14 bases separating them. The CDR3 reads CATSSYPQINEQFF. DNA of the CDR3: TGTGCCACCAGCTCCTACCCACAGATCAATGAGCAGTTCTTC.

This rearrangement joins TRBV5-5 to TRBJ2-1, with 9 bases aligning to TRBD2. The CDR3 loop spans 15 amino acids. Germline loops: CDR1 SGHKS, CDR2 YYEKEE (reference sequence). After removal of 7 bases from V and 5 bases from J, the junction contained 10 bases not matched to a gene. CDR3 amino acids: CASHSGTSPHNEQFF. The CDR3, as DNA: TGTGCCAGCCATTCCGGGACTAGCCCTCACAATGAGCAGTTCTTC.

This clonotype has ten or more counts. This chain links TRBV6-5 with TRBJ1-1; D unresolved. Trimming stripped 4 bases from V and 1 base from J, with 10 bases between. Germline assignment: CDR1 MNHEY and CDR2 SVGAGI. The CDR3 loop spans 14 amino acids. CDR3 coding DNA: TGTGCCAGCAGTTTCGGCGGGTGGAACACTGAAGCTTTCTTT. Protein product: CASSFGGWNTEAFF.

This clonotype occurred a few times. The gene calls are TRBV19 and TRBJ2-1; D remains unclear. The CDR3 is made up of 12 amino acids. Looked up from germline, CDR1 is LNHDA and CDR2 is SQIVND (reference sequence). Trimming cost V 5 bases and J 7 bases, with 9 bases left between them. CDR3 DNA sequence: TGTGCCAGTAGTCCTGACTCGAATGAGCAGTTCTTC. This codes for CASSPDSNEQFF.

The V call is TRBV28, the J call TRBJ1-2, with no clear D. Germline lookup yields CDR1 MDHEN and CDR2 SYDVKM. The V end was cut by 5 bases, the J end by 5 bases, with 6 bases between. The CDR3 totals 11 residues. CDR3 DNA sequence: TGTGCCAGCAGTGGGGTGTATGGCTACACCTTC. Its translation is CASSGVYGYTF.

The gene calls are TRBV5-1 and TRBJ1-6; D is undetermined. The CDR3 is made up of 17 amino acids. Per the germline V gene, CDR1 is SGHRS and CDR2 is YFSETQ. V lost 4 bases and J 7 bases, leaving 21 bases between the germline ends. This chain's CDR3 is CASSRLLGYQKNSPLHF. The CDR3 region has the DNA TGCGCCAGCAGCCGCCTTTTGGGGTATCAGAAGAATTCACCCCTCCACTTT. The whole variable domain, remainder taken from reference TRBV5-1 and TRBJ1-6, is KAGVTQTPRYLIKTRGQQVTLSCSPISGHRSVSWYQQTPGQGLQFLFEYFSETQRNKGNFPGRFSGRQFSNSRSEMNVSTLELGDSALYLCASSRLLGYQKNSPLHFGNGTRLTVT.

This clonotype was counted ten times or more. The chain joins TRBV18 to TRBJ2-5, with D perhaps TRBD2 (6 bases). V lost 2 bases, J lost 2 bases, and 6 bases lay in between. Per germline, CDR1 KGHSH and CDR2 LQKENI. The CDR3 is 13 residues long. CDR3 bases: TGTGCCAGCTCACCAGGACTACAAGAGACCCAGTACTTC. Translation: CASSPGLQETQYF.

In nucleotides, the CDR3 is TGTGCCAGCACCGAGCCTGTCGACAGGGGGGCTAGCACAGATACGCAGTATTTT. Encoded protein: CASTEPVDRGASTDTQYF. This chain uses TRBV2 with TRBJ2-3, with 9 bases aligning to TRBD1. CDR1 SNHLY and CDR2 FYNNEI come from the germline V gene. After removal of 7 bases from V and 0 bases from J, the junction contained 14 bases not matched to a gene. This CDR3 has 18 amino acids.

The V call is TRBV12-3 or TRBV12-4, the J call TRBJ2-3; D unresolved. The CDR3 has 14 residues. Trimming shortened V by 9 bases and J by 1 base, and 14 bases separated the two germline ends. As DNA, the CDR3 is TGTGCCAGTACCAGGAGACCCCGCACAGATACGCAGTATTTT. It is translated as CASTRRPRTDTQYF.

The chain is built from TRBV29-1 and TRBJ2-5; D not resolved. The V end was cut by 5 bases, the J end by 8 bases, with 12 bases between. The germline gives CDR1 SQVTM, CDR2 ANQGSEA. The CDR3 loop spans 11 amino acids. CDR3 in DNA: TGCAGCGTTTTAGTTTTGGCCACCCAGTACTTC. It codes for CSVLVLATQYF.

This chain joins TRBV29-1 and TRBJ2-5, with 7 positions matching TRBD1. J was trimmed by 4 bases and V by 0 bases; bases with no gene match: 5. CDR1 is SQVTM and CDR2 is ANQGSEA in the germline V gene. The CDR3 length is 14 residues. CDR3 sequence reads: CSVEDEDRRETQYF. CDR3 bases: TGCAGCGTTGAAGATGAGGACAGGAGAGAGACCCAGTACTTC.

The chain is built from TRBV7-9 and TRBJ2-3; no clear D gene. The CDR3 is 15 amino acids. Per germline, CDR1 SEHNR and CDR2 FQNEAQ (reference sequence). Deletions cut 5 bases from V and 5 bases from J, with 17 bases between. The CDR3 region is CASSHGPHRRDTQYF. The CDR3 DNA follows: TGTGCCAGCAGCCACGGGCCTCATCGACGAGATACGCAGTATTTT.